Presented here are 22 T cell receptor beta chains from one specimen sequenced in a study of vaccination and CD4 T cells after COVID-19. The Oncomine TCR Beta short-read assay was applied to DNA of cultured CD4+ T cells. TCRdb reanalysed the PCR reads using MiXCR and keeps one entry per CDR3 protein. Of about 8,800 distinct CDR3 sequences listed, 40% to 55% are singletons. Regarding treatment: approximately nine-day PBMC culture with coronavirus spike peptide pools or control peptides (ViraFEST assay). Pre-COVID-19 pandemic sampling (2011-2018) yielded the unexposed donor's CD4+ T cells. These TCRs are of unknown antigen specificity. What was sequenced was CD4+ T cells from blood, cultured in vitro. These receptors all come from a human donor in good health.

This clonotype was counted between two and nine times. V is TRBV27 and J is TRBJ1-6; D is uncertain. V was trimmed by 6 bases and J by 9 bases, leaving 24 bases between them. The CDR3 is 17 residues long. The germline V gene has CDR1 MNHEY and CDR2 SMNVEV (reference sequence). Here the CDR3 reads CASSPNLTYDPSSPLHF. The CDR3 bases are TGTGCCAGCAGCCCAAACCTAACCTACGATCCGAGTTCACCCCTCCACTTT.

The CDR3 bases are TGTGCCAGCAGCTTGGAGTGGGATACGCAGTATTTT. As protein: CASSLEWDTQYF. The rearrangement joins TRBV5-4 to TRBJ2-3; D is unclear. Germline V gene lookup returns CDR1 SGHNT and CDR2 YYREEE (reference sequence). This CDR3 is built from 12 residues. V lost 0 bases and J 6 bases, leaving 5 bases between the germline ends.

This clonotype was detected a few times. This rearrangement joins TRBV6-1 to TRBJ1-5; TRBD1 matches at 7 bases. The CDR3 is 12 amino acids. V shed 6 bases, J shed 7 bases, and the junction held 3 bases outside the gene matches. Germline V gene sequence: CDR1 MNHNS, CDR2 SASEGT. The CDR3 region is CASSPRGQPQHF. The CDR3 bases are TGTGCCAGCAGCCCCAGGGGGCAGCCCCAGCATTTT.

This clonotype was observed a handful of times. This sequence joins TRBV5-4 and TRBJ1-1; TRBD1 might be the D (6 bases). Germline V gene sequence: CDR1 SGHNT, CDR2 YYREEE (reference sequence). V dropped 2 bases and J dropped 2 bases, with 10 bases sitting between them. CDR3 length equals 14 residues. CDR3 region: CASSLKGGNTEAFF. In DNA form, the CDR3 reads TGTGCCAGCAGCTTAAAGGGGGGCAACACTGAAGCTTTCTTT.

The chain combines TRBV28 with TRBJ1-1; the D gene is possibly TRBD1 (5 bases). The CDR3 totals 15 residues. Germline V gene lookup returns CDR1 MDHEN and CDR2 SYDVKM. Trimming left V 6 bases short and J 0 bases short, with 14 bases between. DNA of the CDR3: TGTGCCAGCAGCCCCACGTGGGGGGTGAACACTGAAGCTTTCTTT. Translated, it gives CASSPTWGVNTEAFF. The variable domain in full, completed from reference TRBV28 and TRBJ1-1, reads DVKVTQSSRYLVKRTGEKVFLECVQDMDHENMFWYRQDPGLGLRLIYFSYDVKMKEKGDIPEGYSVSREKKERFSLILESASTNQTSMYLCASSPTWGVNTEAFFGQGTRLTVV.

As for this clonotype: A read error may account for a junction end that differs from germline. V and J are TRBV5-5 and TRBJ1-1; 7 nucleotides match TRBD1. The CDR3 is made up of 17 amino acids. Germline CDR1 SGHKS, CDR2 YYEKEE (reference sequence). The CDR3 DNA reads as TGCGCCAGCAGCCAAGGGCCATACAGGGGCAGGAACACTGAAGCTTTCTTT. This codes for CASSQGPYRGRNTEAFF.

The chain employs TRBV7-9 and TRBJ1-1; D unclear. Germline V lookup: CDR1 SEHNR, CDR2 FQNEAQ (reference sequence). The CDR3 covers 15 residues. V was cut by 5 bases and J by 6 bases, with 19 bases left in between. The CDR3 reads CASSQTGTGVPEAFF. CDR3 DNA sequence: TGTGCCAGCAGCCAAACCGGTACCGGGGTCCCTGAAGCTTTCTTT.

This clonotype has only a few counts. The DNA for the CDR3 is TGTGCCAGCAGCTTAAGGGGTTCGATCGGCGACAATGAGCAGTTCTTC. It translates to CASSLRGSIGDNEQFF. V is TRBV7-2 and J is TRBJ2-1; TRBD1 is a possible D gene (5 bases). Germline-derived CDR1 and CDR2 are SGHTA and FQGNSA. The CDR3 runs to 16 residues. V lost 2 bases to trimming and J lost 5 bases, with 16 bases between them.

This clonotype was seen more than once but under ten times. CDR3 protein: CASSFKRTRGNTEAFF. The CDR3 bases are TGTGCCAGCAGCTTTAAACGGACAAGGGGGAACACTGAAGCTTTCTTT. This chain connects TRBV7-8 to TRBJ1-1, with a possible D match to TRBD1 (5 bases). This CDR3 has 16 amino acids. Trimming cost V 3 bases and J 1 base, with 15 bases left between them. The germline V gene encodes CDR1 SGHVS and CDR2 FQNEAQ. The whole variable domain, remainder taken from reference TRBV7-8 and TRBJ1-1, is GAGVSQSPRYKVAKRGQDVALRCDPISGHVSLFWYQQALGQGPEFLTYFQNEAQLDKSGLPSDRFFAERPEGSVSTLKIQRTQQEDSAVYLCASSFKRTRGNTEAFFGQGTRLTVV.

In this sample, this clonotype turned up a few times. The rearrangement joins TRBV20-1 to TRBJ2-3, with 10 bases lining up with TRBD1. In germline, CDR1 is DFQATT, CDR2 SNEGSKA (reference sequence). V dropped 6 bases and J dropped 6; count of bases not matched to a gene: 9. The CDR3 runs to 14 residues. The CDR3 DNA reads as TGCAGTGCCGTTCTGGACAGGGGGAGGGATACGCAGTATTTT. Translation: CSAVLDRGRDTQYF.

The chain employs TRBV27 and TRBJ1-1; D not certain. This CDR3 contains 16 residues. With 5 bases removed from V and 1 base from J, the gap between germline ends came to 17 bases. Per the germline V gene, CDR1 is MNHEY and CDR2 is SMNVEV (reference sequence). The CDR3 DNA follows: TGTGCCAGCAGTCCCGAGACAAGACCATGGAACACTGAAGCTTTCTTT. Its protein product is CASSPETRPWNTEAFF.

V usage is TRBV7-8 and J usage is TRBJ2-7; D is undetermined. The CDR3 length is 13 residues. The germline V gene encodes CDR1 SGHVS and CDR2 FQNEAQ. Deletions cut 4 bases from V and 5 bases from J, with 12 bases between. The CDR3 loop reads CASSSRAHDEQYF. CDR3 DNA: TGTGCCAGCAGCTCCCGGGCCCACGACGAGCAGTACTTC. Full variable domain (remainder filled in from reference TRBV7-8 and TRBJ2-7): GAGVSQSPRYKVAKRGQDVALRCDPISGHVSLFWYQQALGQGPEFLTYFQNEAQLDKSGLPSDRFFAERPEGSVSTLKIQRTQQEDSAVYLCASSSRAHDEQYFGPGTRLTVT.

J is TRBJ1-5 and V is TRBV5-5, with 12 nucleotides matching TRBD1. Germline lookup yields CDR1 SGHKS and CDR2 YYEKEE (reference sequence). The V segment lost 4 bases and the J segment 7 bases; nucleotides outside the gene matches: 9. This CDR3 is built from 16 residues. The CDR3 region has the DNA TGTGCCAGCAGCCTTACCGGGACAGGGGGCGGGCAGCCCCAGCATTTT. This codes for CASSLTGTGGGQPQHF.

This chain connects TRBV27 to TRBJ2-2; TRBD1 is a possible D gene (6 bases). The CDR3 has 15 residues. From germline, CDR1 is MNHEY and CDR2 SMNVEV (reference sequence). Between the trimmed V and J ends, which lost 4 bases and 3 bases, there was a span of 12 bases. The CDR3, as DNA: TGTGCCAGCAGTTGGGCAGGGGAAGACACCGGGGAGCTGTTTTTT. As protein: CASSWAGEDTGELFF.

This clonotype was picked up one time. V and J are TRBV7-2 and TRBJ2-1, with D maybe TRBD2 (7 bases). V was trimmed by 4 bases and J by 6 bases, leaving 13 bases between them. The CDR3 totals 14 residues. The V gene's germline CDR1 is SGHTA and CDR2 FQGNSA. The CDR3 DNA reads TGTGCCAGCAGCTGGGGGGGCAGCGTCAATGAGCAGTTCTTC. This sequence encodes CASSWGGSVNEQFF.

This clonotype has only a few counts. The chain carries TRBV20-1 and TRBJ1-4, with D unresolved. Trimming stripped 6 bases from V and 1 base from J, with 9 bases between. CDR1 and CDR2 (germline): DFQATT, SNEGSKA (reference sequence). There are 13 residues in the CDR3. CDR3: CSAEGLTNEKLFF. CDR3 in DNA: TGCAGTGCCGAAGGGTTAACTAATGAAAAACTGTTTTTT.

The DNA for the CDR3 is TGTGCCAGCAGGGAGACAGGATACTATGGCTACACCTTC. Amino acid sequence: CASRETGYYGYTF. The V call is TRBV2, the J call TRBJ1-2, with a tentative D call TRBD1 (6 bases). Between the trimmed V and J ends, which lost 6 bases and 3 bases, there was a span of 11 bases. The CDR3 has 13 amino acids. In germline, CDR1 is SNHLY, CDR2 FYNNEI.

This clonotype was seen a few times. This chain uses TRBV6-1 with TRBJ2-5; TRBD1 aligns across 9 bases. This CDR3 spans 15 amino acids. The V gene's germline CDR1 is MNHNS and CDR2 SASEGT. V dropped 6 bases and J dropped 2; count of bases not matched to a gene: 7. CDR3 DNA: TGTGCCAGCAGGCGGGACAGGGTAATTCAAGAGACCCAGTACTTC. Its translation: CASRRDRVIQETQYF.

This clonotype was seen only once. This rearrangement joins TRBV12-5 to TRBJ2-1; 8 bases fit TRBD2. The V gene's germline CDR1 is LGHNT and CDR2 FRNRAP. V shed 6 bases and J 6 bases; nucleotides not matched to a gene: 7. The CDR3 runs to 14 residues. The CDR3 sequence: CASGPTSGINEQFF. As DNA, the CDR3 is TGTGCTAGTGGCCCCACTAGCGGTATCAATGAGCAGTTCTTC.

The chain recombines TRBV27 with TRBJ2-3; D gene ambiguous. The germline CDR1 and CDR2 sequences are MNHEY and SMNVEV (reference sequence). V was trimmed by 6 bases and J by 5 bases, leaving 18 bases between them. The CDR3 is 15 residues long. CDR3 region: CASRPDGPTGDTQYF. The CDR3 DNA is TGTGCCAGCAGGCCCGATGGTCCCACCGGAGATACGCAGTATTTT.

Note on this clonotype: The junction differs from germline at one of its ends, possibly a read error. The chain is built from TRBV5-4 and TRBJ2-5; 14 bases align to TRBD2. The CDR3 contains 16 residues. Per germline, CDR1 SGHNT and CDR2 YYREEE (reference sequence). The chain's CDR3 is CASSDGTSGSRETRYF. As DNA, the CDR3 is TGTGCCAGCAGCGATGGGACTAGCGGGAGTCGAGAGACCCGGTACTTC.

The V and J genes are TRBV28 and TRBJ1-3, with D unclear. Germline-derived CDR1 and CDR2 are MDHEN and SYDVKM. Trimming cost V 5 bases and J 4 bases, with 30 bases left between them. The CDR3 length is 20 residues. CDR3 loop: CASSPSVRLGWSLEGNTIYF. CDR3 DNA sequence: TGTGCCAGCAGTCCATCCGTGAGGCTAGGGTGGAGTTTGGAAGGAAACACCATATATTTT.